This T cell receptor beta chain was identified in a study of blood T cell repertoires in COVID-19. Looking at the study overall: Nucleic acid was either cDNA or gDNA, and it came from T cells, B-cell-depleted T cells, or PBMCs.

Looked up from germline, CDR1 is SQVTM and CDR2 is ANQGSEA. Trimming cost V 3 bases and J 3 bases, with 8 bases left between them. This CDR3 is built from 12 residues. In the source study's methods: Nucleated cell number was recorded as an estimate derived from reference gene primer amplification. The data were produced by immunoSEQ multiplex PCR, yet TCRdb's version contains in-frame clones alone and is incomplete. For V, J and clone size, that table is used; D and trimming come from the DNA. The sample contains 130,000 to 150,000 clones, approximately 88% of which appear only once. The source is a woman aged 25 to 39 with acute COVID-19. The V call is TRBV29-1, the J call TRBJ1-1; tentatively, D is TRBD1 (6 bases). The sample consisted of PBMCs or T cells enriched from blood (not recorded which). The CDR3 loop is CSVEQGHTEAFF. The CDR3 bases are TGCAGCGTTGAGCAGGGGCACACTGAAGCTTTCTTT.